A single sample is the source of the 27 T cell receptor beta chains below, sequenced in a study of T cells in Graves' hyperthyroidism and ophthalmopathy. TCR beta CDR3 regions were amplified from RNA. RT-PCR in the first round (using the HTBI primer set) targeted the TCR CDR3. TCRdb reprocessed the multiplex PCR reads via MiXCR and lists one record per CDR3 protein. The top ten clones hold roughly 32% of a sample with hundreds of thousands of distinct CDR3 sequences, more than 20% of them seen once. Sequencing was performed on blood. These receptors were taken from a woman in her forties with Graves' ophthalmopathy.

There are many counts of this clonotype. This chain connects TRBV28 to TRBJ2-7; maybe TRBD2 (6 bases). The germline V gene encodes CDR1 MDHEN and CDR2 SYDVKM. The CDR3 length is 14 residues. V lost 8 bases and J 5 bases, leaving 19 bases between the germline ends. CDR3 amino acids: CASCAPLAYHEQYF. The CDR3 coding sequence is TGTGCCAGCTGTGCTCCTCTAGCGTACCACGAGCAGTACTTC.

This clonotype was observed many times. This chain uses TRBV30 with TRBJ1-2; D is ambiguous. The germline V gene has CDR1 GTSNPN and CDR2 SVGIG (reference sequence). This CDR3 has 14 amino acids. V was cut by 0 bases and J by 0 bases, with 8 bases left in between. The CDR3 here is CAWSVRGSNYGYTF. The CDR3 nucleotides read TGTGCCTGGAGTGTACGAGGTTCTAACTATGGCTACACCTTC.

This clonotype has ten or more counts. The V call is TRBV24-1, the J call TRBJ2-5; TRBD2 matches 13 bases. CDR1 and CDR2 from the germline V gene are KGHDR and SFDVKD. The CDR3 extends over 16 amino acids. The J segment lost 2 bases and the V segment lost 4 bases, leaving 3 bases of the junction unmatched. DNA of the CDR3: TGTGCCACCAGTGACCCGGGACTAGCGGGACAAGAGACCCAGTACTTC. Its translation is CATSDPGLAGQETQYF.

In this sample, this clonotype turned up many times. J is TRBJ2-2 and V is TRBV9; tentative D call: TRBD2 (5 bases). Germline V lookup: CDR1 SGDLS, CDR2 YYNGEE. The CDR3 extends over 15 amino acids. V was shortened by 0 bases and J by 3 bases, with 9 bases between the two germline ends. DNA for the CDR3: TGTGCCAGCAGCGTAGTTGGAGGCGACACCGGGGAGCTGTTTTTT. Amino acids: CASSVVGGDTGELFF.

Ten or more counts support this clonotype. The gene calls are TRBV4-1 and TRBJ2-7; TRBD2 agrees at 10 bases. CDR3 length equals 15 residues. V lost 5 bases to trimming and J lost 3 bases; unmatched junction nucleotides: 7. CDR1 and CDR2 from the germline V gene are MGHRA and YSYEKL. The CDR3 here is CASSSSTSGYYEQYF. In nucleotides, the CDR3 is TGCGCCAGCAGCTCCTCGACTAGCGGGTACTACGAGCAGTACTTC.

This clonotype was seen at least ten times. The V call is TRBV20-1, the J call TRBJ2-7; TRBD1 agrees at 8 bases. In germline, CDR1 is DFQATT, CDR2 SNEGSKA (reference sequence). After removal of 5 bases from V and 2 bases from J, the junction contained 11 bases not matched to a gene. This CDR3 contains 15 residues. CDR3 loop: CSALLGDRGTYEQYF. In nucleotides, the CDR3 is TGCAGTGCTCTTCTCGGCGACAGGGGTACCTACGAGCAGTACTTC.

This clonotype was picked up many times. The chain carries TRBV28 and TRBJ2-7; D may correspond to TRBD1 or TRBD2 (6 bases each). In germline, CDR1 is MDHEN, CDR2 SYDVKM. Trimming stripped 4 bases from V and 2 bases from J, with 15 bases between. This CDR3 has 15 amino acids. CDR3 residues: CASSSPGGVPYEQYF. The CDR3, as DNA: TGTGCCAGCAGTTCCCCCGGGGGCGTCCCCTACGAGCAGTACTTC. The full variable domain, in which reference TRBV28 and TRBJ2-7 provide the parts outside the CDR3, is DVKVTQSSRYLVKRTGEKVFLECVQDMDHENMFWYRQDPGLGLRLIYFSYDVKMKEKGDIPEGYSVSREKKERFSLILESASTNQTSMYLCASSSPGGVPYEQYFGPGTRLTVT.

This clonotype was detected many times. This chain links TRBV3-1 with TRBJ2-7; D unresolved. Germline CDR1 LGHDT, CDR2 YNNKEL (reference sequence). V lost 1 base and J lost 0, with 7 bases in between. The CDR3 length is 14 residues. The CDR3 bases are TGTGCCAGCAGCCAAGCGACCAGCTCCTACGAGCAGTACTTC. It is translated as CASSQATSSYEQYF.

This clonotype was observed once. The rearrangement joins TRBV19 to TRBJ2-3; 9 nucleotides align to TRBD1. V was pared by 3 bases and J by 0 bases, with 10 bases of the junction left unmatched. This CDR3 has 18 residues. Germline-derived CDR1 and CDR2 are LNHDA and SQIVND (reference sequence). For the CDR3, the DNA is TGTGCCAGTAGTATGCTGCAATGGGACAGGGCTAGCACAGATACGCAGTATTTT. Protein sequence: CASSMLQWDRASTDTQYF.

There are many counts of this clonotype. The rearrangement joins TRBV9 to TRBJ2-2, with D hard to call. V lost 1 base to trimming and J lost 5 bases, with 6 bases between them. This CDR3 contains 13 residues. Germline CDR1 reads SGDLS; CDR2 reads YYNGEE. CDR3 amino acids: CASSVSGTGELFF. The CDR3 DNA reads TGTGCCAGCAGCGTATCCGGGACCGGGGAGCTGTTTTTT.

A few counts support this clonotype. The junction and the germline gene differ at one end; a read error may be behind it. The rearrangement uses TRBV28 and TRBJ2-2; D might be TRBD2 (5 bases). CDR3 length: 11 amino acids. The germline V gene encodes CDR1 MDHEN and CDR2 SYDVKM. CDR3 sequence: CAIRLTGELYF. Written as DNA, the CDR3 is TGTGCCATCCGACTCACCGGGGAGCTGTATTTT.

With regard to this clonotype: This may arise from a read error, as a much more abundant clone is one base away. The CDR3 reads CVSSQGRYGNQPQHF. The CDR3, as DNA: TGCGTCAGCAGCCAAGGACGATATGGAAATCAGCCCCAGCATTTT. The V and J genes are TRBV4-1 and TRBJ1-5, with no clear D. From germline, CDR1 is MGHRA and CDR2 YSYEKL. The CDR3 extends over 15 amino acids.

This rearrangement joins TRBV27 to TRBJ2-2; tentatively, D is TRBD1 or TRBD2 (5 bases each). The CDR3 contains 13 residues. V lost 8 bases to trimming and J lost 1 base, with 8 bases between them. The germline V gene has CDR1 MNHEY and CDR2 SMNVEV (reference sequence). CDR3 region: CASGDQNTGELFF. In DNA, the CDR3 is TGTGCCAGCGGGGACCAGAACACCGGGGAGCTGTTTTTT.

At least ten counts were recorded for this clonotype. The CDR3 DNA reads TGTGCCAGCAGTTACTCCCCGGGGCCTAACACTGAAGCTTTCTTT. It translates to CASSYSPGPNTEAFF. The V and J genes are TRBV6-5 and TRBJ1-1; TRBD1 is a possible D gene (5 bases). V lost 0 bases to trimming and J lost 2 bases, with 10 bases between them. The germline gives CDR1 MNHEY, CDR2 SVGAGI. This CDR3 region has 15 residues.

The sample holds many counts of this clonotype. The chain carries TRBV30 and TRBJ2-7, with D maybe TRBD2 (5 bases). CDR1 is GTSNPN and CDR2 is SVGIG in the germline V gene (reference sequence). Trimming stripped 3 bases from V and 2 bases from J, with 23 bases between. CDR3 length: 17 residues. The CDR3 bases are TGTGCCTGGAGCGCACGAAACCGGGGTTTCCGACCCTACGAGCAGTACTTC. This codes for CAWSARNRGFRPYEQYF.

In its sample, this clonotype was seen many times. This rearrangement joins TRBV28 to TRBJ2-7; 9 positions agree with TRBD1. From germline, CDR1 is MDHEN and CDR2 SYDVKM. Trimming at V came to 2 bases and at J to 4 bases, leaving 6 bases not matched to a gene. The CDR3 contains 15 residues. The CDR3 DNA reads TGTGCCAGCAGTTTAAGGCGGGACAGGGTATACGAGCAGTACTTC. Translated: CASSLRRDRVYEQYF.

This clonotype was seen many times. The chain couples TRBV2 to TRBJ2-2; 8 bases are a match to TRBD1. Germline lookup yields CDR1 SNHLY and CDR2 FYNNEI. CDR3 length: 13 amino acids. The V gene end was trimmed by 6 bases and the J gene end by 6 bases; junction bases not matched to a gene: 3. CDR3 DNA: TGTGCCAGCAGGGACAGGGAGGCCGGGGAGCTGTTTTTT. This encodes CASRDREAGELFF. Complete variable domain (other parts from reference TRBV2 and TRBJ2-2): EPEVTQTPSHQVTQMGQEVILRCVPISNHLYFYWYRQILGQKVEFLVSFYNNEISEKSEIFDDQFSVERPDGSNFTLKIRSTKLEDSAMYFCASRDREAGELFFGEGSRLTVL.

This clonotype was counted many times. The chain employs TRBV10-2 and TRBJ2-5; 9 bases match TRBD2. This CDR3 is 14 amino acids long. Germline V gene lookup returns CDR1 WSHSY and CDR2 SAAADI. Trimming took 8 bases from V and 3 from J; bases not matched to a gene: 7. The DNA for the CDR3 is TGCGCCAGCTCTATAGCGGGAGCGAAAGAGACCCAGTACTTC. It is translated as CASSIAGAKETQYF.

This clonotype was seen at least ten times. V usage is TRBV12-3 or TRBV12-4 and J usage is TRBJ1-5; 8 nucleotides line up with TRBD1. V was clipped by 5 bases and J by 5 bases; unmatched bases: 5. This CDR3 has 14 residues. The CDR3 bases are TGTGCCAGCAGTCGACAGGGGTCCTATCAGCCCCAGCATTTT. The encoded protein is CASSRQGSYQPQHF.

This clonotype was seen a handful of times. This chain joins TRBV15 and TRBJ2-7, with 14 bases lining up with TRBD2. The CDR3 sequence is 17 residues long. Germline values: CDR1 LNHNV, CDR2 YYDKDF (reference sequence). Trimming removed 3 bases from V and 5 bases from J; junction bases left unmatched: 9. In DNA, the CDR3 is TGTGCCACCAGCAGGGCCCCGACTAGCGGGAGGGCGGACGAGCAGTACTTC. Translation gives CATSRAPTSGRADEQYF.

In its sample, this clonotype was seen many times. CDR3 DNA: TGTGCCAGCAGCTTCAGCGGTTCCAACTACCTCTCCTACGAGCAGTACTTC. Its translation is CASSFSGSNYLSYEQYF. J is TRBJ2-7 and V is TRBV7-2, with D tentatively TRBD2 (5 bases). CDR1 is SGHTA and CDR2 is FQGNSA in the germline V gene. The germline V and J ends were trimmed by 3 bases and 0 bases, with 18 bases remaining between them. The CDR3 totals 17 residues.

This clonotype was detected ten times or more. V usage is TRBV28 and J usage is TRBJ2-7; TRBD1 agrees at 11 bases. The J segment lost 5 bases and the V segment lost 9 bases, leaving 12 bases of the junction unmatched. The CDR3 sequence is 15 residues long. The germline gives CDR1 MDHEN, CDR2 SYDVKM. The CDR3 loop reads CASRTSGQGVHEQYF. In DNA form, the CDR3 reads TGTGCCAGTAGAACCTCGGGACAGGGGGTCCACGAGCAGTACTTC.

The V and J genes are TRBV2 and TRBJ1-2, with no clear D. Deletions cut 8 bases from V and 0 bases from J, with 7 bases between. The CDR3 totals 12 residues. The germline gives CDR1 SNHLY, CDR2 FYNNEI. The CDR3 coding sequence is TGTGCCAGCTCCGGATCTAACTATGGCTACACCTTC. Translated: CASSGSNYGYTF.

At least ten counts were recorded for this clonotype. The chain links TRBV6-1 to TRBJ2-7; D tentatively fits TRBD1 or TRBD2 (5 bases each). From germline, CDR1 is MNHNS and CDR2 SASEGT. The CDR3 is made up of 15 amino acids. V shed 7 bases and J shed 2 bases, with 18 bases lying between them. CDR3 sequence reads: CASTTLRDGAYEQYF. Here the CDR3 DNA reads TGTGCCAGCACTACACTCCGGGACGGTGCCTACGAGCAGTACTTC.

This clonotype was seen at least ten times. The CDR3 here is CASSPGLIGGKEAFF. CDR3 DNA: TGCGCCAGCAGCCCCGGGCTTATTGGGGGGAAGGAAGCTTTCTTT. The chain combines TRBV4-1 with TRBJ1-1; D might be TRBD1 (5 bases). Trimming took 4 bases from V and 8 from J, leaving 20 bases between them. This CDR3 is built from 15 residues. Germline CDR1 MGHRA, CDR2 YSYEKL.

This clonotype was counted at least ten times. One junction end does not reproduce the germline sequence, and a read error may be involved. The chain has TRBV7-9 and TRBJ1-1, with D possibly TRBD1 on 5 matching bases. Germline V lookup: CDR1 SEHNR, CDR2 FQNEAQ (reference sequence). This CDR3 has 15 amino acids. CDR3 sequence: CASSVAGGGLSEAFF. DNA for the CDR3: TGTGCCAGCAGCGTAGCGGGCGGGGGACTCTCTGAAGCTTTCTTT.

There are many counts of this clonotype. The chain employs TRBV5-1 and TRBJ2-7, with 8 bases lining up with TRBD1. The V and J ends lost 1 base and 3 bases, in that order; junction bases with no gene match: 6. The CDR3 length is 15 residues. CDR1 is SGHRS, CDR2 YFSETQ, per germline. CDR3 residues: CASSLRTGLYYEQYF. The DNA for the CDR3 is TGCGCCAGCAGCTTGAGGACAGGGCTTTACTACGAGCAGTACTTC.